These 4 T cell receptor beta chains came from one sample sequenced in a study of blood T cell repertoires in COVID-19 (dated by TCRdb to the early 2020s). The library came from the immunoSEQ multiplex PCR assay. Drawn from immuneACCESS, this table holds only the in-frame rearrangements with V and J called that TCRdb kept. Clones are partly lost; checked studies trace under half to an unresolved V gene and leave the rest unexplained. The sample table lists roughly 24,000 clones, roughly nine tenths of them with a count of one. The top ten constitute about 8% of the sample. What was sequenced was peripheral blood. These receptors all come from a human donor in a cohort sampled during active COVID-19.

V and J are TRBV29-1 and TRBJ1-2, with D unclear. V was trimmed by 1 base and J by 4 bases, leaving 13 bases between them. Germline lookup yields CDR1 SQVTM and CDR2 ANQGSEA. The CDR3 totals 14 residues. Written as DNA, the CDR3 is TGCAGCGTTGAAGCGGCGGGCCGTGCCTATGGCTACACCTTC. Translated: CSVEAAGRAYGYTF.

This chain uses TRBV9 with TRBJ2-2, with 7 bases identical to TRBD1. Germline loops: CDR1 SGDLS, CDR2 YYNGEE. With V trimmed by 3 bases and J by 6 bases, 2 bases remained unmatched. The CDR3 totals 13 residues. CDR3 residues: CASSAGGSGELFF. CDR3 DNA: TGTGCCAGCAGCGCAGGGGGTTCCGGGGAGCTGTTTTTT.

The chain joins TRBV14 to TRBJ2-5; D is ambiguous. The CDR3 is made up of 15 amino acids. The germline V gene has CDR1 SGHDN and CDR2 FVKESK. Trimming stripped 2 bases from V and 1 base from J, with 11 bases between. CDR3: CASSQYSPTQETQYF. CDR3 DNA sequence: TGTGCCAGCAGCCAATACAGTCCTACCCAAGAGACCCAGTACTTC. The whole variable domain, remainder taken from reference TRBV14 and TRBJ2-5, is EAGVTQFPSHSVIEKGQTVTLRCDPISGHDNLYWYRRVMGKEIKFLLHFVKESKQDESGMPNNRFLAERTGGTYSTLKVQPAELEDSGVYFCASSQYSPTQETQYFGPGTRLLVL.

The CDR3 loop reads CASSLNRGRGNTIYF. In nucleotides, the CDR3 is TGTGCCAGCAGCTTAAACAGGGGGCGGGGAAACACCATATATTTT. The V and J genes are TRBV7-2 and TRBJ1-3, with 9 bases aligning to TRBD1. CDR3 length: 15 residues. The V segment lost 2 bases and the J segment 4 bases; nucleotides outside the gene matches: 3. CDR1 SGHTA and CDR2 FQGNSA come from the germline V gene. Using reference TRBV7-2 and TRBJ1-3 for the parts outside the CDR3, the full variable domain is GAGVSQSPSNKVTEKGKDVELRCDPISGHTALYWYRQSLGQGLEFLIYFQGNSAPDKSGLPSDRFSAERTGGSVSTLTIQRTQQEDSAVYLCASSLNRGRGNTIYFGEGSWLTVV.